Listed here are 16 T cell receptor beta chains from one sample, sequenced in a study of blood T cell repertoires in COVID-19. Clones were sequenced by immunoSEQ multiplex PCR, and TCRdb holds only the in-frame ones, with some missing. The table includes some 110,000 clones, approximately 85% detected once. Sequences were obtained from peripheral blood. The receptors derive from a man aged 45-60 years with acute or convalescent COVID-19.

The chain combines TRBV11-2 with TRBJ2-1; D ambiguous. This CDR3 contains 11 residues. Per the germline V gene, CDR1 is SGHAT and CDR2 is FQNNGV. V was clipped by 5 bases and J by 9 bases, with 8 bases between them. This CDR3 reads CASSPQREQFF. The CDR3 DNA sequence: TGTGCCAGCAGCCCGCAGCGTGAGCAGTTCTTC.

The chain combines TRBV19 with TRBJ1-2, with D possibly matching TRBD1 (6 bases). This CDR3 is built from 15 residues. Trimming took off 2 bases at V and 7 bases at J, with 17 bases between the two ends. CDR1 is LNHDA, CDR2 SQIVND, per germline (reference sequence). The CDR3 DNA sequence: TGTGCCAGTAGTATATGGACAGCCCTTGAGGGTGGCTACACCTTC. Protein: CASSIWTALEGGYTF.

The DNA for the CDR3 is TGTGCCGCCGGGACTCCCTCCTACGAGCAGTACTTC. Protein sequence: CAAGTPSYEQYF. The gene calls are TRBV10-3 and TRBJ2-7, with D possibly being TRBD2 (6 bases). Germline values: CDR1 ENHRY, CDR2 SYGVKD. The V end lost 11 bases, the J end lost 0 bases, and 11 bases lay between the germline ends. CDR3 length: 12 amino acids.

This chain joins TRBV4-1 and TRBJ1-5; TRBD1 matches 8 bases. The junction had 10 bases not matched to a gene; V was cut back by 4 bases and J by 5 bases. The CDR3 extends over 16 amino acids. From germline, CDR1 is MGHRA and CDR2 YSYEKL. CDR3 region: CASSPQPGQGYQPQHF. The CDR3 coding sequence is TGCGCCAGCAGCCCTCAACCCGGACAGGGCTATCAGCCCCAGCATTTT.

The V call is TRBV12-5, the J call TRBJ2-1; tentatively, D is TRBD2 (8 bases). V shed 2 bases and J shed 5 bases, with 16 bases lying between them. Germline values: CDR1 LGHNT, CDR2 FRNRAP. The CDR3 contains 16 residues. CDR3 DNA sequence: TGTGCTAGTGGTTTGAGGCCGGGAGGGACAGACAATGAGCAGTTCTTC. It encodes CASGLRPGGTDNEQFF.

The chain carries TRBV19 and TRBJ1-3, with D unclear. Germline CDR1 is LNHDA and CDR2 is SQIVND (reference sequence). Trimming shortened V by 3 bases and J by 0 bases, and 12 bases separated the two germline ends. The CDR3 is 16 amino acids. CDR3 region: CASSIFALTSGNTIYF. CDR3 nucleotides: TGTGCCAGTAGTATTTTTGCGCTTACCTCTGGAAACACCATATATTTT.

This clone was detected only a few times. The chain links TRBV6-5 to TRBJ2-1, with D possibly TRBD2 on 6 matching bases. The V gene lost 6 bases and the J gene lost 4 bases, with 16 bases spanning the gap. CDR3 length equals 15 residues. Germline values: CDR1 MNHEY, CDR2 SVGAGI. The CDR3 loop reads CASSKGGAGYNEQFF. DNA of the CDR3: TGTGCCAGCAGCAAAGGAGGGGCTGGATACAATGAGCAGTTCTTC.

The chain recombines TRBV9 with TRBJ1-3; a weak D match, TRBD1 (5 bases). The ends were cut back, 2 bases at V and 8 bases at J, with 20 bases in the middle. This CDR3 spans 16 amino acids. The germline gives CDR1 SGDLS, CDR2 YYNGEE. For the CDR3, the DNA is TGTGCCAGCAGCGTTTTAGGTTGGCCGCGGGGGGACACCATATATTTT. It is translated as CASSVLGWPRGDTIYF.

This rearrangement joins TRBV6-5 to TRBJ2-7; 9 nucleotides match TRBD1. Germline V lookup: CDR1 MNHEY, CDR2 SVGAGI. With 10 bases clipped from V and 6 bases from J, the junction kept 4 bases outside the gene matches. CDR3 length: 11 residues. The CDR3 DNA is TGTGCCACGGGGACAGGGTCCGAGCAGTACTTC. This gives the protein CATGTGSEQYF.

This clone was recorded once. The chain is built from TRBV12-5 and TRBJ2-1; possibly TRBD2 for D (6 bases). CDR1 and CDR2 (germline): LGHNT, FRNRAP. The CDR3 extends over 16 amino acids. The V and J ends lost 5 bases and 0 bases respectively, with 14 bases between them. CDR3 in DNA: TGTGCTAGTGGTGCGGCCTCACTAGCCTCCTACAATGAGCAGTTCTTC. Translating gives CASGAASLASYNEQFF.

CDR3 nucleotide sequence: TGCGCCAGCAGCTTTCGGAGTAGCACAGATACGCAGTATTTT. It yields the protein CASSFRSSTDTQYF. The chain links TRBV5-1 to TRBJ2-3; D uncertain. Deletions cut 2 bases from V and 0 bases from J, with 7 bases between. CDR3 length equals 14 residues. Germline CDR1 reads SGHRS; CDR2 reads YFSETQ.

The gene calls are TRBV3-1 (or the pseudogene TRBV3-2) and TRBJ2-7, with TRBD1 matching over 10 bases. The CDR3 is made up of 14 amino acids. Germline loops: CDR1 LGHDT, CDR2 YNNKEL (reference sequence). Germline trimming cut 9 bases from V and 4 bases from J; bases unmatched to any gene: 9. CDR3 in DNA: TGTGCCAGTGCAAGCCGGGACAGGGGTTACGAGCAGTACTTC. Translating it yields CASASRDRGYEQYF.

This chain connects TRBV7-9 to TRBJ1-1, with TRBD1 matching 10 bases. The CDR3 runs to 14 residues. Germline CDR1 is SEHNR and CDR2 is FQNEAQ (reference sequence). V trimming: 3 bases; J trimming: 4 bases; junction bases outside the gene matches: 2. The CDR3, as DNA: TGTGCCAGCAGCTTGGGGGACAGGGGCACTGAAGCTTTCTTT. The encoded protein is CASSLGDRGTEAFF.

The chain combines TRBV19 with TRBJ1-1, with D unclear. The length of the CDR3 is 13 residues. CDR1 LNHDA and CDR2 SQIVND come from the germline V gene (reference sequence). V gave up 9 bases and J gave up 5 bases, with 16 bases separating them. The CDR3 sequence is CASGGPPRTEAFF. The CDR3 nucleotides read TGTGCCAGCGGAGGACCGCCGCGGACTGAAGCTTTCTTT.

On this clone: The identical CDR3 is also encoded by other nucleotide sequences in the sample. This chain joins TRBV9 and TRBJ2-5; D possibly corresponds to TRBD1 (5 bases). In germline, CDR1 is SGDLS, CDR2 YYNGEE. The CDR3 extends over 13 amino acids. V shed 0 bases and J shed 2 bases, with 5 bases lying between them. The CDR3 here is CASSVAGQETQYF. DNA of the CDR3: TGTGCCAGCAGCGTAGCAGGGCAAGAGACCCAGTACTTC.

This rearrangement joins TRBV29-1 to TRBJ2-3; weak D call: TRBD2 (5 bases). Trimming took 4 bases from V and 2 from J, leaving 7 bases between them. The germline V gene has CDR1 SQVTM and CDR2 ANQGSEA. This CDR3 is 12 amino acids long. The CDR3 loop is CSVGLATDTQYF. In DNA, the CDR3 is TGCAGCGTTGGTCTAGCCACAGATACGCAGTATTTT.